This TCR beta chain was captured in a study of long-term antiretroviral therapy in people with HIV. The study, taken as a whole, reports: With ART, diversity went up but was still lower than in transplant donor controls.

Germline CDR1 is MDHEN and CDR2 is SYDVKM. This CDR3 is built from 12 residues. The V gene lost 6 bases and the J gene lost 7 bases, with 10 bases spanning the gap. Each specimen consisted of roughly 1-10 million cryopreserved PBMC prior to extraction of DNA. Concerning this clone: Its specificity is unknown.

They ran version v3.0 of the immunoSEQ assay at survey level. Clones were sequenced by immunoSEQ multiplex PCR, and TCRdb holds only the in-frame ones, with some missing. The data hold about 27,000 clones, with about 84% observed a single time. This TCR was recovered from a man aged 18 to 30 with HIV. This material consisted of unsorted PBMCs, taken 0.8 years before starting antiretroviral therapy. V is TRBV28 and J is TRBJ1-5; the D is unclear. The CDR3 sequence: CASSSYGQPQHF. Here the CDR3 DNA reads TGTGCCAGCAGCTCCTACGGCCAGCCCCAGCATTTT.